This TCR beta chain was sequenced for a study of PD-L1 blockade in urothelial cancer. The overall study: Investigators checked blood 3 weeks (second dose) and 6 weeks after treatment start. General study results and limits: When pretreatment blood TCR clonality was below the median, it predicted better survival.

V lost 1 base and J 2 bases, leaving 9 bases between the germline ends. Germline CDR1 and CDR2: SQVTM and ANQGSEA. The CDR3 consists of 13 residues. Every PCR was spiked with synthetic TCR analog templates. The protocol was immunoSEQ multiplex PCR, while the TCRdb copy is restricted to in-frame clones and leaves out a portion. The table has tens of thousands of clones, roughly 90% seen once. With respect to this clone: Its matching antigen is unknown.

The specimen comprised PBMCs, sampled around atezolizumab (anti-PD-L1) treatment. The clonotype was recovered from a man between 65 and 85 years old with urothelial cancer. V gene TRBV29-1 combines with J gene TRBJ2-7; tentatively, D is TRBD1 (6 bases). The CDR3 DNA reads TGCAGCGTTGAAGGGACAGAACCCTACGAGCAGTACTTC. This codes for CSVEGTEPYEQYF.